The present T cell receptor beta chain was sequenced within a study of graft-versus-host responses after intestinal transplantation. Whole-study results and caveats: In recipient marrow, GvH clones were found, and some appeared first in ileum or blood.

About this clone itself: Its specificity is unknown.

Profiled with immunoSEQ multiplex PCR; TCRdb holds only in-frame clones, not every one. The sample lists around 90,000 clones; under 95% were seen once. This CDR3 is 13 amino acids long. Germline-derived CDR1 and CDR2 are SGHTA and FQGNSA. Between the trimmed V and J ends, which lost 4 bases and 4 bases, there was a span of 8 bases. This clonotype originated in a human donor who was the organ donor for an intestinal transplant. Sequencing used unstimulated CD8+ T cells sorted from spleen or lymph node cells, obtained before transplant. V is TRBV7-2 and J is TRBJ2-1, with D maybe TRBD2 (6 bases). The CDR3 sequence is CASSWGGYNEQFF. The CDR3 bases are TGTGCCAGCAGCTGGGGAGGTTACAATGAGCAGTTCTTC.